A single sample is the source of the 5 T cell receptor beta chains below, sequenced in a study of blood T cell repertoires in COVID-19. Clones were read by immunoSEQ multiplex PCR, and TCRdb kept only the in-frame ones, dropping some. Of around 260,000 clones in the sample, approximately 85% were seen once. Specimen: PBMCs or T cells enriched from blood (not recorded which). These receptor sequences come from a woman aged 30 to 39 who had recovered from COVID-19.

The chain has TRBV2 and TRBJ1-5; 10 bases are shared with TRBD1. V dropped 1 base and J dropped 4; count of bases not matched to a gene: 1. The germline CDR1 and CDR2 sequences are SNHLY and FYNNEI. CDR3 length equals 15 residues. The CDR3 bases are TGTGCCAGCAGTGAAGGGGGACAGGGGAATCAGCCCCAGCATTTT. This sequence encodes CASSEGGQGNQPQHF.

The chain combines TRBV7-3 with TRBJ2-3; 8 bases are a match to TRBD1. This CDR3 is built from 14 residues. Germline trimming cut 6 bases from V and 1 base from J; bases unmatched to any gene: 3. Germline CDR1 SGHTA, CDR2 FQGTGA. CDR3 DNA: TGTGCCAGCAGTAGACAGGGGCGCACAGATACGCAGTATTTT. Its translation: CASSRQGRTDTQYF.

The chain couples TRBV7-3 to TRBJ1-1, with D perhaps matching TRBD1 (5 bases). Deletions cut 2 bases from V and 1 base from J, with 8 bases between. CDR3 size: 14 residues. Germline-derived CDR1 and CDR2 are SGHTA and FQGTGA. CDR3 nucleotides: TGTGCCAGCAGCTTATGGGGCAGGAACACTGAAGCTTTCTTT. It translates to CASSLWGRNTEAFF.

With regard to this clone: The same CDR3 also results from other DNA sequences found in this sample. This chain connects TRBV7-9 to TRBJ1-1; 8 positions match TRBD1. This CDR3 is 14 amino acids long. Looked up from germline, CDR1 is SEHNR and CDR2 is FQNEAQ (reference sequence). J was trimmed by 3 bases and V by 5 bases; bases with no gene match: 5. The CDR3 DNA reads TGTGCCAGCAGCCCAGGACAGGGCCACACTGAAGCTTTCTTT. Amino acid sequence: CASSPGQGHTEAFF.

This chain uses TRBV28 with TRBJ2-7; 10 nucleotides line up with TRBD1. The germline V gene has CDR1 MDHEN and CDR2 SYDVKM. V lost 6 bases to trimming and J lost 4 bases; unmatched junction nucleotides: 9. The CDR3 has 15 amino acids. This chain's CDR3 is CASRAEDRGPYEQYF. In DNA form, the CDR3 reads TGTGCCAGCAGGGCTGAAGACAGGGGGCCGTACGAGCAGTACTTC.